These 12 T cell receptor beta chains came from one sample sequenced in a study of blood T cell repertoires in COVID-19. Generated by immunoSEQ multiplex PCR, the TCRdb table keeps only in-frame clones and is missing some. This table holds around 200,000 clones, about 87% found once. Sequencing used peripheral blood. These receptors were taken from a man younger than 35 with active or convalescent COVID-19.

V usage is TRBV5-5 and J usage is TRBJ2-7; 7 nucleotides line up with TRBD2. The CDR3 covers 14 residues. The V gene's germline CDR1 is SGHKS and CDR2 YYEKEE (reference sequence). With V trimmed by 4 bases and J by 3 bases, 7 bases remained unmatched. CDR3 residues: CASSPTSAYYEQYF. The CDR3 DNA sequence: TGTGCCAGCAGCCCCACTAGCGCCTACTACGAGCAGTACTTC.

DNA of the CDR3: TGTGCCAGCAGCCCAGCGGGGTTAGGGGTCGGAGCGGGTGGCTACACCTTC. As protein: CASSPAGLGVGAGGYTF. The chain combines TRBV7-2 with TRBJ1-2, with D possibly being TRBD1 (5 bases). CDR1 is SGHTA and CDR2 is FQGNSA in the germline V gene. The CDR3 spans 17 residues. V was clipped by 5 bases and J by 7 bases, with 26 bases between them.

The J gene is TRBJ2-7, the V gene TRBV7-9; D uncertain. Trimming pared 5 bases from V and 4 bases from J, leaving 12 bases between. Germline V gene lookup returns CDR1 SEHNR and CDR2 FQNEAQ (reference sequence). The CDR3 is 13 amino acids. The CDR3: CASSQPTSYEQYF. The CDR3 bases are TGTGCCAGCAGCCAACCTACGAGTTACGAGCAGTACTTC.

The chain combines TRBV29-1 with TRBJ1-1, with D possibly TRBD1 on 5 matching bases. This CDR3 contains 13 residues. Trimming removed 6 bases from V and 0 bases from J, with 11 bases in between. Germline V gene data show CDR1 as SQVTM and CDR2 as ANQGSEA. CDR3 protein: CSVTGGLNTEAFF. CDR3 bases: TGCAGCGTGACGGGGGGATTGAACACTGAAGCTTTCTTT.

The chain links TRBV5-1 to TRBJ2-1, with TRBD2 matching over 11 bases. The J segment lost 5 bases and the V segment lost 4 bases, leaving 8 bases of the junction unmatched. Germline values: CDR1 SGHRS, CDR2 YFSETQ. This CDR3 spans 16 amino acids. This chain's CDR3 is CASSPPTSGVDNEQFF. CDR3 coding DNA: TGCGCCAGCAGCCCCCCGACTAGCGGGGTCGACAATGAGCAGTTCTTC. The full variable domain, completed using reference TRBV5-1 and TRBJ2-1, is KAGVTQTPRYLIKTRGQQVTLSCSPISGHRSVSWYQQTPGQGLQFLFEYFSETQRNKGNFPGRFSGRQFSNSRSEMNVSTLELGDSALYLCASSPPTSGVDNEQFFGPGTRLTVL.

This chain links TRBV19 with TRBJ2-3; TRBD1 agrees at 8 bases. The CDR3 is 15 residues long. The V gene end was trimmed by 0 bases and the J gene end by 3 bases; junction bases not matched to a gene: 2. Germline V gene data show CDR1 as LNHDA and CDR2 as SQIVND (reference sequence). The CDR3 reads CASSIDRQGTDTQYF. CDR3 bases: TGTGCCAGTAGTATAGATCGACAGGGGACAGATACGCAGTATTTT.

The V gene is TRBV7-3, the J gene TRBJ2-1; D is perhaps TRBD2 (6 bases). Germline CDR1 reads SGHTA; CDR2 reads FQGTGA. The CDR3 is 19 residues long. V was clipped by 4 bases and J by 6 bases, with 28 bases between them. CDR3 coding DNA: TGTGCCAGCAGCTCAGATCGACATAGGTGGGGGGAGAGAGGCAATGAGCAGTTCTTC. It translates to CASSSDRHRWGERGNEQFF.

J is TRBJ1-2 and V is TRBV11-2; TRBD1 matches at 7 bases. CDR1 SGHAT and CDR2 FQNNGV come from the germline V gene. V trimming: 3 bases; J trimming: 6 bases; junction bases outside the gene matches: 13. The length of the CDR3 is 16 residues. CDR3 in amino acids: CASSLGTDLFFDGYTF. The CDR3 coding sequence is TGTGCCAGCAGCTTGGGGACAGACCTTTTCTTTGATGGCTACACCTTC.

The V and J genes are TRBV5-6 and TRBJ2-1, with D maybe TRBD1 (6 bases). This CDR3 has 16 amino acids. Germline CDR1 reads SGHDT; CDR2 reads YYEEEE. V shed 1 base and J shed 6 bases, with 17 bases lying between them. The CDR3: CASSLRLTGRCNEQFF. CDR3 in DNA: TGTGCCAGCAGCTTGCGTCTTACAGGGAGATGCAATGAGCAGTTCTTC.

The chain links TRBV3-1 (or the pseudogene TRBV3-2) to TRBJ2-3, with TRBD2 as a possible D gene (6 bases). The germline gives CDR1 LGHDT, CDR2 YNNKEL (reference sequence). Trimming pared 4 bases from V and 4 bases from J, leaving 24 bases between. The length of the CDR3 is 18 residues. The CDR3 nucleotides are TGTGCCAGCAGCCTCCGACATGGGACTTCGTTAGTAGCAGATACGCAGTATTTT. Residues: CASSLRHGTSLVADTQYF.

The J gene is TRBJ1-1, the V gene TRBV13, with a tentative D call TRBD1 (6 bases). CDR1 and CDR2 (germline): PRHDT, FYEKMQ (reference sequence). CDR3 length: 17 residues. The V end lost 6 bases, the J end lost 0 bases, and 20 bases lay between the germline ends. The CDR3 DNA follows: TGTGCCAGCAGGTTAAACGCCGGGACAAGAATGAACACTGAAGCTTTCTTT. Protein: CASRLNAGTRMNTEAFF.

The rearrangement joins TRBV27 to TRBJ2-2; D uncertain. Germline CDR1 is MNHEY and CDR2 is SMNVEV (reference sequence). The V and J ends lost 5 bases and 6 bases respectively, with 16 bases between them. The length of the CDR3 is 15 residues. The CDR3 here is CASSEPGLRPGELFF. CDR3 nucleotide sequence: TGTGCCAGCAGTGAACCGGGTCTACGACCCGGGGAGCTGTTTTTT.